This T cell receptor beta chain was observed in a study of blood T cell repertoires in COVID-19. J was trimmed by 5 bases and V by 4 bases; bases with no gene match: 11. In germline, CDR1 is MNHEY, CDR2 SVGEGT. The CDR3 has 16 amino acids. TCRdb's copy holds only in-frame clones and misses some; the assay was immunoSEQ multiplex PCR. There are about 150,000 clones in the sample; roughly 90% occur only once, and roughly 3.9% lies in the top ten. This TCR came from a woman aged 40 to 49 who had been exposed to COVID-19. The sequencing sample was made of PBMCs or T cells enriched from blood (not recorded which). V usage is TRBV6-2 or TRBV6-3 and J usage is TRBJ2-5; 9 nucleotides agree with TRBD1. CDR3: CASSSPGQGLRETQYF. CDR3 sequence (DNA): TGTGCCAGCAGTTCCCCGGGACAGGGACTTAGGGAGACCCAGTACTTC.